This is a list of T cell receptor beta chains from one sample in a study of cytomegalovirus exposure and HLA in healthy donors. Measured with immunoSEQ multiplex PCR; TCRdb has only the in-frame clones, and not every one. The sample has roughly 100,000 clones, around 77% seen once. The sequencing sample was made of PBMCs. The receptors shown here come from a woman between 55 and 75 years old in good health and CMV-seropositive. CDR3s include the opening cysteine and the closing phenylalanine or tryptophan. D genes are given only for firm matches. Not all rows give a size; the values are once, few, many and, for expanded clones, a class.

-,TRBJ2-7,few,TRBV5-6,TGTGCCAGCAGCTTGGCCTCGGGCGAGCAGTACTTC,CASSLASGEQYF
TRBD1,TRBJ1-3,-,TRBV9,TGTGCCAGCAGCGCCAGGACAGGGGGCCTTGGAAACACCATATATTTT,CASSARTGGLGNTIYF
-,TRBJ2-7,-,TRBV15,TGTGCCACCAGCAGAGCTACGGCGGACTACGAGCAGTACTTC,CATSRATADYEQYF
TRBD1,TRBJ1-2,large,TRBV5-6,TGTGCCAGCAGCTGGTTGGACGGGACAGATGGCTACACCTTC,CASSWLDGTDGYTF
-,TRBJ2-5,-,TRBV9,TGTGCCAGCAGCGCTAGGGGAAACCAAGAGACCCAGTACTTC,CASSARGNQETQYF
-,TRBJ1-1,few,TRBV2,TGTGCCAGCAGTGGGACAAGGGCTATGAACACTGAAGCTTTCTTT,CASSGTRAMNTEAFF
-,TRBJ1-2,-,TRBV30,TGTGCCTGGAGTGGGGGTTCGGGAGGCTACACCTTC,CAWSGGSGGYTF
-,TRBJ2-1,-,TRBV30,TGTGCCTGGAGTCGGACTATGAACAATGAGCAGTTCTTC,CAWSRTMNNEQFF
-,TRBJ1-2,-,TRBV5-5,TGTGCCAGCAGCCTTAGATTAGGGGGCTATGGCTACACCTTC,CASSLRLGGYGYTF
TRBD2,TRBJ2-7,few,TRBV4-2,TGTGCCAGCACCCGAAGCGGCGGGAGAGAGCAGTACTTC,CASTRSGGREQYF
TRBD2,TRBJ2-7,-,TRBV27,TGTGCCAGCAGTTTCGCGGGGGGTAGCTCCTACGAGCAGTACTTC,CASSFAGGSSYEQYF
-,TRBJ2-7,-,TRBV28,TGTGCCAGCAGTTTGCCCCACTTGTACGAGCAGTACTTC,CASSLPHLYEQYF
-,TRBJ2-5,-,TRBV5-1,TGCGCCAGCAGAGGACTACAAGAGACCCAGTACTTC,CASRGLQETQYF
-,TRBJ1-4,few,TRBV5-4,TGTGCCAGCAGCTCGCCGGGTTTTTCTAGACTGTTTTTT,CASSSPGFSRLFF
-,TRBJ2-3,-,TRBV5-1,TGCGCCAGCAGTCTCCCTAGCACAGATACGCAGTATTTT,CASSLPSTDTQYF
TRBD1,TRBJ1-2,few,TRBV27,TGTGCCAGCAGTTCTCGCCGTTCGGGACAGGGGGATGGCTACACCTTC,CASSSRRSGQGDGYTF
-,TRBJ2-3,-,TRBV7-9,TGTGCCAGCAGCCCGTGGTCAACAGGACGCACAGATACGCAGTATTTT,CASSPWSTGRTDTQYF
TRBD1,TRBJ1-2,-,TRBV6-4,TGTGCCACCCGACAGGGGTGGGGCTATGGCTACACCTTC,CATRQGWGYGYTF
TRBD1,TRBJ2-2,once,TRBV2,TGTGCCAGCAGTGTGCAGGGGGCCGGGGAGCTGTTTTTT,CASSVQGAGELFF
TRBD2,TRBJ2-7,-,TRBV10-2,TGCGCCAGCAAACTAGCGGGATCCGAGCAGTACTTC,CASKLAGSEQYF
-,TRBJ2-5,-,TRBV4-2,TGTGCCAGCAGCCAAGATGGAAGGGGGCAAGAGACCCAGTACTTC,CASSQDGRGQETQYF
TRBD2,TRBJ2-1,-,TRBV9,TGTGCCAGCAGCGTAGGGGTGGCGGGAGGGGGGACCTACAATGAGCAGTTCTTC,CASSVGVAGGGTYNEQFF
-,TRBJ2-2,once,TRBV27,TGTGCCAGCAGTCGGGGACTCCTGAACACCGGGGAGCTGTTTTTT,CASSRGLLNTGELFF
-,TRBJ1-1,-,TRBV11-2,TGTGCCAGCAGCTTAGAGCGAATAAACACTGAAGCTTTCTTT,CASSLERINTEAFF
TRBD1,TRBJ2-7,-,TRBV30,TGTGCCTGGAGAACGACAGGGGTTTTTGGCGAGCAGTACTTC,CAWRTTGVFGEQYF
-,TRBJ2-1,-,TRBV29-1,TGCAGCGTTCGGGAGAACAATGAGCAGTTCTTC,CSVRENNEQFF
-,TRBJ1-2,-,TRBV7-8,TGTGCCAGCACCTTGTCGGCTAGTAGAACGCCTATGGAAGGCTACACCTTC,CASTLSASRTPMEGYTF
-,TRBJ2-7,once,TRBV5-6,TGTGCCAGCAGCCTGCAGTGGACGGGGAACTCCTACGAGCAGTACTTC,CASSLQWTGNSYEQYF
TRBD2,TRBJ2-7,-,TRBV28,TGTGCCACCGGGGGGGGGCTAGCTTACGAGCAGTACTTC,CATGGGLAYEQYF
-,TRBJ1-3,-,TRBV9,TGTGCCAGCAGCGTACTAGGCTCCTCTGGAAACACCATATATTTT,CASSVLGSSGNTIYF
-,TRBJ2-5,-,TRBV5-6,TGTGCCAGCAGCTTCGGAAAGCGAGGCCGCGGGGAGACCCAGTACTTC,CASSFGKRGRGETQYF
TRBD2,TRBJ2-2,-,TRBV6-5,TGTGCCAGCAGTCCGACTAGCGGAGTCACCGGGGAGCTGTTTTTT,CASSPTSGVTGELFF
-,TRBJ1-2,-,TRBV30,TGTGCCTGGAGTGTCCCATACTATGGCTACACCTTC,CAWSVPYYGYTF
TRBD2,TRBJ2-2,once,TRBV7-3,TGTGCCAGCAGCCCCTCGGGTAGCGGGAGATCCGGGGAGCTGTTTTTT,CASSPSGSGRSGELFF
TRBD1,TRBJ1-1,-,TRBV9,TGTGCCAGCAGCCCGGGGACAGCAAACACTGAAGCTTTCTTT,CASSPGTANTEAFF
TRBD2,TRBJ2-1,-,TRBV5-1,TGCGCCAGCAGCTGGGCGGACTCAACTAGCGGGTACTACAATGAGCAGTTCTTC,CASSWADSTSGYYNEQFF
TRBD1,TRBJ2-3,-,TRBV2,TGTGCCAGCAGTACAACAGGGGAAGCAAGCACAGATACGCAGTATTTT,CASSTTGEASTDTQYF
-,TRBJ1-1,few,TRBV5-4,TGTGCCAGCAGCGAGGACAGTACTGAAGCTTTCTTT,CASSEDSTEAFF
TRBD2,TRBJ2-1,few,TRBV5-6,TGTGCCAGCAGGGGGGGACTAGCGGGATCTGAGCAGTTCTTC,CASRGGLAGSEQFF
TRBD2,TRBJ2-1,once,TRBV14,TGTGCCAGCAGCCAAGTACAGCGGGAGTACAATGAGCAGTTCTTC,CASSQVQREYNEQFF
TRBD1,TRBJ1-2,-,TRBV29-1,TGCAGCCTGGGACAGCAAGGATATGGCTACACCTTC,CSLGQQGYGYTF
TRBD1,TRBJ1-1,few,TRBV6-5,TGTGCCAGCAGTTACGAAGGAAGGGGGCGAACTGAAGCTTTCTTT,CASSYEGRGRTEAFF
TRBD1,TRBJ1-4,few,TRBV4-1,TGCGCCAGCAGCGAAGGACAGGGGTCTAATGAAAAACTGTTTTTT,CASSEGQGSNEKLFF
-,TRBJ1-1,-,TRBV7-9,TGTGCCAGCAGCCGTGACAGCCCAGTGGCTGAAGCTTTCTTT,CASSRDSPVAEAFF
-,TRBJ2-6,-,TRBV4-2,TGTGCCAGCAGCCAGGACCTCCTACAGGGATCAGGGGCCAACGTCCTGACTTTC,CASSQDLLQGSGANVLTF
TRBD2,TRBJ2-1,-,TRBV11-2,TGTGCCAGCGGATTAGCGGGAGGCAATGAGCAGTTCTTC,CASGLAGGNEQFF
-,TRBJ2-7,once,TRBV7-2,TGTGCCAGCAGCCCAGGCTTCTACGAGCAGTACTTC,CASSPGFYEQYF
-,TRBJ2-3,few,TRBV6-5,TGTGCCAGCAGTTACACTCCCCCTCCAGATACGCAGTATTTT,CASSYTPPPDTQYF
-,TRBJ1-4,few,TRBV6-5,TGTGCCAGCACCCCATCGGGGGATGAAAAACTGTTTTTT,CASTPSGDEKLFF
TRBD2,TRBJ2-1,-,TRBV9,TGTGCCAGCAACCCTACGGGACTAGCGGGAGCCAATGAGCAGTTCTTC,CASNPTGLAGANEQFF
TRBD2,TRBJ2-1,-,TRBV7-3,TGTGCCAGCAGTATCGCGGCGGGAGGGGGCAATGAGCAGTTCTTC,CASSIAAGGGNEQFF
TRBD1,TRBJ1-5,-,TRBV2,TGTGCCAGCAGTGAGGACAGGAGCAATCAGCCCCAGCATTTT,CASSEDRSNQPQHF
TRBD1,TRBJ1-6,-,TRBV9,TGTGCCAGCAGCACCCTGACAGGGCCCTATAATTCACCCCTCCACTTT,CASSTLTGPYNSPLHF
-,TRBJ2-7,-,TRBV19,TGTGCCAGTAGTATACGGGATAGCTACGAGCAGTACTTC,CASSIRDSYEQYF
-,TRBJ2-5,-,TRBV28,TGTGCCAGCAGCAAACAGGGAGTGCAGACCCAGTACTTC,CASSKQGVQTQYF
TRBD2,TRBJ2-5,-,TRBV5-5,TGTGCCAGCAGCCGAGGACTAGCGGGAGGTCGGGGGGAGACCCAGTACTTC,CASSRGLAGGRGETQYF